This TCR beta chain was recovered during a study of T cell responses to AZD1222 COVID-19 vaccine. As for the study in general: Samples with a second dose at about 4 or about 12 weeks were pooled together.

Using immunoSEQ multiplex PCR, the repertoire was profiled, and TCRdb retains in-frame clones only, with some absent. Of some 130,000 clones listed, roughly 93% are singletons. From germline, CDR1 is DFQATT and CDR2 SNEGSKA (reference sequence). The ends lost 3 bases at V and 10 bases at J; junction bases unmatched: 14. The CDR3 length is 15 residues. Points from the study as a whole: Spike-specific TCR breadth rose after two AZD1222 doses, and depth rose as well.

Notes on this clone: Its antigen is not identified.

The TCR originated in an adult in good health. Sequenced material: peripheral blood, taken on day 0 of AZD1222 vaccination. The chain combines TRBV20-1 with TRBJ2-3; TRBD2 matches 9 bases. The CDR3 is CSASLVAGDLGAQYF. CDR3 bases: TGCAGTGCTAGTTTGGTAGCGGGGGACTTAGGGGCGCAGTATTTT.